The entry that follows covers one T cell receptor (beta chain) sequence. TCRdb's table, derived via immunoSEQ multiplex PCR, lists solely in-frame clones and lacks some. The sample lists about 200,000 clones, 82% seen once, with roughly 8.2% in the top ten. The data stem from a study of blood T cell repertoires in COVID-19. Study information: The samples span acute and convalescent COVID-19 from the United States, Italy and Spain. Sources were T cells, B-cell-depleted T cells, or PBMCs; the material itself was cDNA or gDNA.

Germline V gene lookup returns CDR1 SGHAT and CDR2 FQDESV (reference sequence). This CDR3 is 13 amino acids long. The V and J ends lost 4 bases and 13 bases respectively, with 14 bases between them. This TCR was sampled from a woman aged 80 or over with COVID-19, enrolled during active disease. The chain carries TRBV11-1 and TRBJ1-6, with TRBD1 as a possible D gene (6 bases). The sample consisted of peripheral blood. CDR3 protein: CASSSGQPLPLHF. Written as DNA, the CDR3 is TGTGCCAGCAGCTCTGGACAGCCCTTGCCCCTCCACTTT.